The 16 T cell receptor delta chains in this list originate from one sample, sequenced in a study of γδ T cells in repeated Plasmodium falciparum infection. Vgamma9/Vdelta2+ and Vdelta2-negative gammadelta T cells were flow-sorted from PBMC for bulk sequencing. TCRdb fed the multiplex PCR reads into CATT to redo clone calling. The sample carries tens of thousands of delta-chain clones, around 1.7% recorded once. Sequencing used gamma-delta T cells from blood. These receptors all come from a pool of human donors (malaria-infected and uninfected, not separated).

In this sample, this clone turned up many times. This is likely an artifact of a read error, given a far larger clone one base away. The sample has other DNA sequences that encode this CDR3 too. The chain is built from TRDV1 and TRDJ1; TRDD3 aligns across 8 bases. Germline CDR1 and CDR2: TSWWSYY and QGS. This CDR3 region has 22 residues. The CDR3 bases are TGTGCCCTTGGGGAGCCCAATACAGCTCGGATACTGGGGGTCCTCCTGCCCGATAAACTCATCTTT. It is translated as CALGEPNTARILGVLLPDKLIF.

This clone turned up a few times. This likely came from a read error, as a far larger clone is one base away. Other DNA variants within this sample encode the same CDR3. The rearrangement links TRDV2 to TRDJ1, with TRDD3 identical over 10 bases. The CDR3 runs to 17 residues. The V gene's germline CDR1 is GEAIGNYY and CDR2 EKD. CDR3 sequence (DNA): TGTGCCTGTGACAAACGGCGGGGGATACGTCCTACCGATAAGCTCATCTTT. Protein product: CACDKRRGIRPTDKLIF.

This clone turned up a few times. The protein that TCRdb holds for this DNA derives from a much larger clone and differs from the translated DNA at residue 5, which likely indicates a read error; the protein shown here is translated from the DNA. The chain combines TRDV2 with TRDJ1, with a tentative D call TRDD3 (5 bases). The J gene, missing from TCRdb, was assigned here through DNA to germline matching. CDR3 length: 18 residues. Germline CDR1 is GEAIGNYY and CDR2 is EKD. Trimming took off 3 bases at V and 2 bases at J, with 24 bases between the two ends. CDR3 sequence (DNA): TGTGCCTGTGACGTACTCGGCGGGGCCAAGGATAGAACCGATAAACTCATCTTT. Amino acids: CACDVLGGAKDRTDKLIF.

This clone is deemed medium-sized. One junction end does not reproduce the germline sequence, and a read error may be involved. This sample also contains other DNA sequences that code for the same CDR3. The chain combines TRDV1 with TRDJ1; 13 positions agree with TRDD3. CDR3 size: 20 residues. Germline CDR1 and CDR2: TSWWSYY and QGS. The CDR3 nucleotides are TGTGCTATTGGGGAGTTATTACTATTACACAACTACTGGGGGATACGGGAACTCATCTTT. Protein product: CAIGELLLLHNYWGIRELIF.

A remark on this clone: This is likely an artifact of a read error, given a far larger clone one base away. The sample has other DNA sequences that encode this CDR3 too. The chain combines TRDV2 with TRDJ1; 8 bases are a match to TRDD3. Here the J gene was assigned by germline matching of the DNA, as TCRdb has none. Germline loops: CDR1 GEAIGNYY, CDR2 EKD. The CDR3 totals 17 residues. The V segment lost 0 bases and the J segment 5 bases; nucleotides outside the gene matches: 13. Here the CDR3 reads CACDTERGYFRTDKLIF. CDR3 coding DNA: TGTGCCTGTGACACCGAGAGGGGATACTTTCGGACTGATAAACTCATCTTT.

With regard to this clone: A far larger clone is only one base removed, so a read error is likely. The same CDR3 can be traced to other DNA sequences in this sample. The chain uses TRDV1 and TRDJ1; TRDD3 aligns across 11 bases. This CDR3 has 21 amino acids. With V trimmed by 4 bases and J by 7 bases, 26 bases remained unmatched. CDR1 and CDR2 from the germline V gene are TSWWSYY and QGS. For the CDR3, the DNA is TGTGCTCTTGGGGTCCCTTCCTACGGGATATGGGGGATACGCCCAGGGGTTAAACTCATCTTT. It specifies CALGVPSYGIWGIRPGVKLIF.

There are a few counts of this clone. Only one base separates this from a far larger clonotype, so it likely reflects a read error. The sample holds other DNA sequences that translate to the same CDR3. CDR3 sequence reads: CALGECHLDRGGYGYTDKLIF. The CDR3 bases are TGTGCTCTTGGGGAATGTCACCTAGACCGCGGGGGATACGGGTACACCGATAAACTCATCTTT. This rearrangement joins TRDV1 to TRDJ1; TRDD3 matches 10 bases. The J gene was missing in TCRdb and was found by matching the end of the DNA to germline. CDR1 is TSWWSYY and CDR2 is QGS in the germline V gene. The CDR3 extends over 21 amino acids. With 2 bases clipped from V and 0 bases from J, the junction kept 18 bases outside the gene matches.

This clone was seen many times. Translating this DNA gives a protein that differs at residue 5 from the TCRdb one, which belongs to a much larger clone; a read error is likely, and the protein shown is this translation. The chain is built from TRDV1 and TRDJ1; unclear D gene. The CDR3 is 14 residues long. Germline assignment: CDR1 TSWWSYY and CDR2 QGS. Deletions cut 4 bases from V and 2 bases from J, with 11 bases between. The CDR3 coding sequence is TGTGCTCTTGGGGGGAACATCAGGACCGATAAACTCATCTTT. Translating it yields CALGGNIRTDKLIF.

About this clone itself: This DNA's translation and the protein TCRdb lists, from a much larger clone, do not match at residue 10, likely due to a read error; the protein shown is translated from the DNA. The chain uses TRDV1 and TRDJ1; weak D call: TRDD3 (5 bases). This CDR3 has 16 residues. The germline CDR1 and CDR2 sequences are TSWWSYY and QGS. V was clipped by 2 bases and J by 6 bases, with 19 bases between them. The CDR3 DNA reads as TGTGCTCTTGGGGAAAATTTCGGGCTGGGATTCAATAAACTCATCTTT. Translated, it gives CALGENFGLGFNKLIF.

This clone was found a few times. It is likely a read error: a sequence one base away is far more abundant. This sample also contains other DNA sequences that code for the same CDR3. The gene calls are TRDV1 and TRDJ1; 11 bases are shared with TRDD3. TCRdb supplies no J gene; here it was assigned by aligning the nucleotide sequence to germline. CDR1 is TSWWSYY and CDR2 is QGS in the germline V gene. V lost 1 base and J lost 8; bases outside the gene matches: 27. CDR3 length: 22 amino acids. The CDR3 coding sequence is TGTGCTCTTGGGGAACGTGGTACTGGGGGATATGGGTCAAATGGTTGTCCGATGAAACTCATCTTT. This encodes CALGERGTGGYGSNGCPMKLIF.

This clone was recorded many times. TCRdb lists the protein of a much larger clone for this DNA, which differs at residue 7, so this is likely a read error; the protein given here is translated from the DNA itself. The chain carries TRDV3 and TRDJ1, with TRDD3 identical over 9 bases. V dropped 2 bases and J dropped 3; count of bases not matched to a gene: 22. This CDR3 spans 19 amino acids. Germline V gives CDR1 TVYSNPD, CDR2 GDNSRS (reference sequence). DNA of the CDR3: TGTGCCTTTCGAAGGTCCCCTTACTGGGGGACCCACCGATCCGATAAACTCATCTTT. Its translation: CAFRRSPYWGTHRSDKLIF.

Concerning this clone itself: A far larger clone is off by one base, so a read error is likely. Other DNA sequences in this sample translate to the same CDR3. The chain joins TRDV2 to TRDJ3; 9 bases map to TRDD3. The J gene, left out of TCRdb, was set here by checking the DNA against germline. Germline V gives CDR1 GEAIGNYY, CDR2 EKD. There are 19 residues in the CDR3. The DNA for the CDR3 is TGCGCCTGTGACCGGGTGCTGGGGGATCTCTCCTGGGACACCCGACAGATGTTTTTC. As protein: CACDRVLGDLSWDTRQMFF.

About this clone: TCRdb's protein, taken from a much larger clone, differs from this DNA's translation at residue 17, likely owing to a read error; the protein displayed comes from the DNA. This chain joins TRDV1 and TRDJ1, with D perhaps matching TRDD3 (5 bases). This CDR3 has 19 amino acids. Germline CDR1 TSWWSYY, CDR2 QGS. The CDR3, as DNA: TGTGCTCTTGGGGAGCATTCCCTTTTTTGGGATTGGCGAACCGATAAACACATCTTT. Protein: CALGEHSLFWDWRTDKHIF.

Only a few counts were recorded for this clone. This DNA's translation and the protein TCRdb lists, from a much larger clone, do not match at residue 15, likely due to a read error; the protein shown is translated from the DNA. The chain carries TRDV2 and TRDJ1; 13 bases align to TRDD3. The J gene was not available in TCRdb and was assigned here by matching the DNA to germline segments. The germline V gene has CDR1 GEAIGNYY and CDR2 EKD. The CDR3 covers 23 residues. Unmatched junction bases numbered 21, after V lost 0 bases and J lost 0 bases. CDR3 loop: CACDTEFSKLGDTRRTYTDKLIF. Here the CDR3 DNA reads TGTGCCTGTGACACCGAGTTCTCCAAACTGGGGGATACGCGCCGAACGTACACCGATAAACTCATCTTT.

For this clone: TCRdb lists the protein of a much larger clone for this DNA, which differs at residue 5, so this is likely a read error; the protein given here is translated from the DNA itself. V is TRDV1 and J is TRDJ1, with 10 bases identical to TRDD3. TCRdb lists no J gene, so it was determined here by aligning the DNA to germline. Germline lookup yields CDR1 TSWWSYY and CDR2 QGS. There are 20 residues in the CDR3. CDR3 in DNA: TGTGCTATTGGGGGACTAGTTCCGAAATGGGGGATACCATCGGTCGATAAACTCATCTTT. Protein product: CAIGGLVPKWGIPSVDKLIF.

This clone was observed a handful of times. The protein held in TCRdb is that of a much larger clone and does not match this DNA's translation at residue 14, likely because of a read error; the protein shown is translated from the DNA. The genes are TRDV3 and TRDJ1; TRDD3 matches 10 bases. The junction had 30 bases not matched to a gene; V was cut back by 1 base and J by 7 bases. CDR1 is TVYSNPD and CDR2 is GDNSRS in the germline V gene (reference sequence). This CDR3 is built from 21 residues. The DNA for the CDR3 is TGTGCCTTTATGGCCCTACGATATACTGGGGGATCACCCTTACGAACCTCTAAACTCATCTTT. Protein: CAFMALRYTGGSPLRTSKLIF.